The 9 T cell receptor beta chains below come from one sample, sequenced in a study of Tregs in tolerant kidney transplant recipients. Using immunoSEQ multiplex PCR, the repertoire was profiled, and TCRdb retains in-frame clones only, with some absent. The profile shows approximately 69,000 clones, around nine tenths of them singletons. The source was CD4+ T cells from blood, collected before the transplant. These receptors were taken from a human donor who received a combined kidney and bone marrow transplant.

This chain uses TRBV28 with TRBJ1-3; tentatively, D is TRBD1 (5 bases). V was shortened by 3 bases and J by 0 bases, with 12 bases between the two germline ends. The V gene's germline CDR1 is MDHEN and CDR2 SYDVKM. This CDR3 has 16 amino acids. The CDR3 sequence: CASSLFQGSSGNTIYF. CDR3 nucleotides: TGTGCCAGCAGTTTGTTTCAGGGAAGCTCTGGAAACACCATATATTTT. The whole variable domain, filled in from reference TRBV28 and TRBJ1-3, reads DVKVTQSSRYLVKRTGEKVFLECVQDMDHENMFWYRQDPGLGLRLIYFSYDVKMKEKGDIPEGYSVSREKKERFSLILESASTNQTSMYLCASSLFQGSSGNTIYFGEGSWLTVV.

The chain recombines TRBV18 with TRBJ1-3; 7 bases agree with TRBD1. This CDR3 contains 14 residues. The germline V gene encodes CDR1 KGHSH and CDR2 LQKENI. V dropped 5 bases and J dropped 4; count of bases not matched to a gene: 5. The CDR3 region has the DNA TGTGCCAGCTCAGGCTCGGGACAGGGAAACACCATATATTTT. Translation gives CASSGSGQGNTIYF.

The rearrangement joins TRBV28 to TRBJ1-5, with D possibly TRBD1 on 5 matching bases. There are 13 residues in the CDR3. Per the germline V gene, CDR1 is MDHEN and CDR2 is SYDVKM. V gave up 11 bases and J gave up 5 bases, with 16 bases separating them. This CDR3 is CAWGEGKYQPQHF. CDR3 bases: TGTGCCTGGGGGGAGGGAAAATATCAGCCCCAGCATTTT.

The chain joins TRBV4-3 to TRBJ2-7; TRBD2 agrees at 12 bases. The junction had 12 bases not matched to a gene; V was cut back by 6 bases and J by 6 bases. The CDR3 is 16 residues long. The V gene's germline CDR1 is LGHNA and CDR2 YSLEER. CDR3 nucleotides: TGCGCCAGCAGTCCTACTGGACTAGCGGGAAATCGCGAGCAGTACTTC. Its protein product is CASSPTGLAGNREQYF.

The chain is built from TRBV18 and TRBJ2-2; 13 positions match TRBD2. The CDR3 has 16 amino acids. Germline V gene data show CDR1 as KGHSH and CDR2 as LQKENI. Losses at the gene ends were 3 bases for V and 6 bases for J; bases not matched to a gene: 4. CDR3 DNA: TGTGCCAGCTCACCTAGGACTAGCGGGAGCCCCGGGGAGCTGTTTTTT. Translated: CASSPRTSGSPGELFF.

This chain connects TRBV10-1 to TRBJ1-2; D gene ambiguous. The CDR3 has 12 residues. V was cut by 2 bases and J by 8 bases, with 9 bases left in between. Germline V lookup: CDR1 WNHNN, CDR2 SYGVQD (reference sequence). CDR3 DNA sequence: TGCGCCAGCAGTGAGGGGAGTTGGGGCTACACCTTC. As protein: CASSEGSWGYTF.

In DNA form, the CDR3 reads TGTGCCAGCAGCCGTGGTGACAGCTACTCAAGAGAGACCCAGTACTTC. Its translation is CASSRGDSYSRETQYF. J is TRBJ2-5 and V is TRBV9; TRBD1 is a possible D gene (5 bases). V lost 4 bases, J lost 4 bases, and 20 bases lay in between. Germline assignment: CDR1 SGDLS and CDR2 YYNGEE. CDR3 size: 16 residues.

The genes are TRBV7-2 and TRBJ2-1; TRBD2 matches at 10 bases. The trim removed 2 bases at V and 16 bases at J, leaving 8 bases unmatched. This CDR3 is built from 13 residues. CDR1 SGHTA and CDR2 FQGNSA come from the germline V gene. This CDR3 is CASSLSPGTSEFF. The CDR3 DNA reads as TGTGCCAGCAGCTTATCCCCCGGGACTAGCGAATTCTTC.

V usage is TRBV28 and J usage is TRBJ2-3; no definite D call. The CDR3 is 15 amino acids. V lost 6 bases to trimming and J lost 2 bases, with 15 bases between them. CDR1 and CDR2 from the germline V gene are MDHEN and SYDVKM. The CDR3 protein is CASSPRGDPTDTQYF. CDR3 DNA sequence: TGTGCCAGCAGCCCAAGAGGTGACCCCACAGATACGCAGTATTTT. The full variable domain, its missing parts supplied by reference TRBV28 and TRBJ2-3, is DVKVTQSSRYLVKRTGEKVFLECVQDMDHENMFWYRQDPGLGLRLIYFSYDVKMKEKGDIPEGYSVSREKKERFSLILESASTNQTSMYLCASSPRGDPTDTQYFGPGTRLTVL.